This T cell receptor (beta chain) derives from a study of cytomegalovirus exposure and HLA in healthy donors. The study, taken as a whole, reports: Later analysis showed most CMV-associated TCR beta chains appearing HLA-restricted. HLA-A and HLA-B allele assignments for most subjects were reportedly predicted accurately using TCR beta sequences. Association with HLA alleles at 0.05 false discovery rate was found for roughly 17,000 TCR beta sequences in a later analysis. It emerged from a later analysis that several of the most significant clusters appeared to be linked to common viral pathogens.

With 60 Vbeta and 13 Jbeta primers, the PCR was carried out. Assay used: immunoSEQ multiplex PCR; TCRdb lists only in-frame clones, some missing. The sample consists of almost 200,000 clones, around 78% of them appearing once. With respect to this clone: Its antigen is undetermined.

The sample consisted of PBMCs. The receptor was derived from a man younger than 45 in good health and CMV-seronegative.

CDR3 sequence: CASSVDSTNQPQHF. CDR3 bases: TGCGCCAGCAGTGTGGACAGTACGAATCAGCCCCAGCATTTT. This chain uses TRBV10-2 with TRBJ1-5, with D possibly being TRBD1 (6 bases). Looked up from germline, CDR1 is WSHSY and CDR2 is SAAADI. V was pared by 4 bases and J by 4 bases, with 11 bases between. The length of the CDR3 is 14 residues.